This T cell receptor (beta chain) comes out of a study of blood T cell repertoires in COVID-19. Here immunoSEQ multiplex PCR was the method, and the copy in TCRdb shows in-frame clones only, minus some. The table lists around 100,000 clones, roughly 84% of them singletons. The receptor's source is a human donor in a cohort sampled during active COVID-19. Material for sequencing was peripheral blood.

CDR3 bases: TGTGCCAGCAGCTTAGTCAGGGCAACTAATGAAAAACTGTTTTTT. Translated: CASSLVRATNEKLFF. The V and J genes are TRBV7-2 and TRBJ1-4; a possible D gene is TRBD1 (5 bases). This CDR3 is 15 amino acids long. Germline-derived CDR1 and CDR2 are SGHTA and FQGNSA. V lost 1 base and J 0 bases, leaving 6 bases between the germline ends.